What follows are 3 T cell receptor beta chains derived from one specimen sequenced in a study of T cell changes during pregnancy in multiple sclerosis (dated by TCRdb to between 2018 and 2020). The library came from the immunoSEQ multiplex PCR assay. This is the immuneACCESS table as TCRdb keeps it, with only in-frame sequences that have V and J called. A part of the clones is gone; compared with another copy, unresolved V genes explain less than half, and the rest is unexplained. For this sample there are about 53,000 clones; roughly 91% appear just once. About 0.5% of the sample is held by the ten biggest clonotypes. Sequenced here: CD4+ T cells from peripheral blood mononuclear cells, sampled in the third trimester of pregnancy. Every receptor here comes from a female donor with multiple sclerosis, enrolled in a pregnancy study.

This sequence joins TRBV10-1 and TRBJ2-3; 9 bases are shared with TRBD1. In germline, CDR1 is WNHNN, CDR2 SYGVQD (reference sequence). This CDR3 spans 19 amino acids. J lost 4 bases, V lost 3 bases, and 17 bases had no gene match. The DNA of the CDR3 is TGCGCCAGCAGTGACGGAAAGGAGCCGGGACAGGGAGAATCAGATACGCAGTATTTT. Protein sequence: CASSDGKEPGQGESDTQYF.

This chain joins TRBV27 and TRBJ1-4, with a weak D call TRBD1 (5 bases). V was trimmed by 3 bases and J by 8 bases, leaving 13 bases between them. Germline-derived CDR1 and CDR2 are MNHEY and SMNVEV (reference sequence). The length of the CDR3 is 14 residues. DNA of the CDR3: TGTGCCAGCAGTTTTCAGGGTGAGGAGGAAAAACTGTTTTTT. Its translation is CASSFQGEEEKLFF.

This chain links TRBV6-1 with TRBJ2-1, with TRBD1 as a possible D gene (6 bases). V was clipped by 10 bases and J by 10 bases, with 20 bases between them. The CDR3 length is 13 residues. Germline CDR1 reads MNHNS; CDR2 reads SASEGT. Here the CDR3 DNA reads TGTGCCATCCTGAGGAAGGGGGATCGAGAGCAGTTCTTC. It translates to CAILRKGDREQFF.